This TCR beta chain was recorded in a study of T cells in localized non-small cell lung cancer. Study observations and caveats: Heterogeneity stays possible, as sequencing covered only one tumor region. A raised T cell density in blood coincided with lengthier overall survival. Uninvolved nearby lung showed the greatest T cell clonality, exceeding that found in tumor.

Using immunoSEQ multiplex PCR, the repertoire was profiled, and TCRdb retains in-frame clones only, with some absent. The table records some 71,000 clones, roughly four fifths of them present only once. Germline V CDR1 and CDR2: SGHAT, FQNNGV. Deletions cut 1 base from V and 7 bases from J, with 14 bases between. The CDR3 loop spans 14 amino acids. For this clone: Antigen unknown.

The clonotype originates from a female donor at least 60 years old with stage I lung adenocarcinoma. The sample was peripheral blood, taken before any cancer treatment. The genes are TRBV11-2 and TRBJ2-7, with D possibly being TRBD1 or TRBD2 (5 bases each). The CDR3 nucleotides read TGTGCCAGCAGCTTAGGACAGACGTCGGGGGAGCAGTACTTC. It is translated as CASSLGQTSGEQYF.